This entry is about one T cell receptor beta chain. The antigen remains undetermined. Every patient was affected by relapse after autologous stem cell transplantation, while exposure to brentuximab vedotin was not uniform. The data derive from a study of PD-1 blockade in classical Hodgkin lymphoma. Broader study findings: Newly diagnosed patients were said to have less baseline TCR diversity than healthy donors did.

Looked up from germline, CDR1 is MNHNY and CDR2 is SVGAGI (reference sequence). V was pared by 7 bases and J by 4 bases, with 7 bases between. The CDR3 consists of 11 residues. Some clones are missing from TCRdb's copy, which holds only in-frame ones; the method was immunoSEQ multiplex PCR. The sample holds roughly 150,000 clones; about four fifths are singletons and the top ten take 9.2%. This sample comprised peripheral blood mononuclear cells (PBMCs), obtained before the second cycle of nivolumab. The chain joins TRBV6-6 to TRBJ2-5; D is unclear. The TCR sequence derives from a human donor with classical Hodgkin lymphoma. CDR3 region: CASKMGETQYF. The CDR3 region has the DNA TGTGCCAGCAAGATGGGAGAGACCCAGTACTTC.